This TCR beta chain was sequenced during a study of human T cells and chemical hapten exposure. Sample time point: patch test 2, 6 weeks after DPC sensitization. Documented treatment: therapeutic diphenylcyclopropenone sensitization with weekly scalp DPC. With 3 bases removed from V and 0 bases from J, the gap between germline ends came to 20 bases. The CDR3 totals 19 residues. The germline gives CDR1 SGHTA, CDR2 FQGNSA. TCRdb processed the RACE reads anew with MiXCR; each CDR3 protein has one entry. The table lists under 75,000 distinct CDR3 sequences, 8.5% of them singletons. The sample holds a few counts of this clonotype.

The chain combines TRBV7-2 with TRBJ2-2, with D perhaps TRBD2 (6 bases). The TCR was taken from a woman in her forties or fifties with alopecia areata. Some clones in this sample may be carry-over from other donors' samples. The source material was whole blood, sampled in connection with sensitization to the hapten diphenylcyclopropenone (DPC). Written as DNA, the CDR3 is TGTGCCAGCAGCTTTGGGCCCTTAATGGGCGGGGCGAACACCGGGGAGCTGTTTTTT. It codes for CASSFGPLMGGANTGELFF. Combining the CDR3 with reference TRBV7-2 and TRBJ2-2 gives the whole variable domain GAGVSQSPSNKVTEKGKDVELRCDPISGHTALYWYRQSLGQGLEFLIYFQGNSAPDKSGLPSDRFSAERTGGSVSTLTIQRTQQEDSAVYLCASSFGPLMGGANTGELFFGEGSRLTVL.